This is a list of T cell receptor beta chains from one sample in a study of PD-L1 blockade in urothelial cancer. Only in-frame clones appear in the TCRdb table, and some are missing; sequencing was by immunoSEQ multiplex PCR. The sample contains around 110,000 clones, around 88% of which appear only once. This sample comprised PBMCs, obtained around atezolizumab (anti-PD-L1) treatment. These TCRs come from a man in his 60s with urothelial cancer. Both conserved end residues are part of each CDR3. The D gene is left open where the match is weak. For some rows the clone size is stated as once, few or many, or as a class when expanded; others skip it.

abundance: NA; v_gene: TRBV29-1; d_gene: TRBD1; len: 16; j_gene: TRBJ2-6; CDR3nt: TGCAGCGTTTTGGGGACAGGAAACTCTGGGGCCAACGTCCTGACTTTC; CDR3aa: CSVLGTGNSGANVLTF
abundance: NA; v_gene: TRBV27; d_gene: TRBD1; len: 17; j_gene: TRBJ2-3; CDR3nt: TGTGCCAGCAGTCCGGCCAGGGCGACAGGGGGCGCAGATACGCAGTATTTT; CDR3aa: CASSPARATGGADTQYF
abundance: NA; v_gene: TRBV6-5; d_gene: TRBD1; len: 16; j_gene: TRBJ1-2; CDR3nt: TGTGCCAGCAGTTCCCTCAGGGACAGGGAGGAATATGGCTACACCTTC; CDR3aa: CASSSLRDREEYGYTF
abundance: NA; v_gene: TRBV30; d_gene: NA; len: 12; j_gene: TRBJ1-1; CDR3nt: TGTGCCTGGAGTTCGGTGCATCCTGAAGCTTTCTTT; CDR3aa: CAWSSVHPEAFF
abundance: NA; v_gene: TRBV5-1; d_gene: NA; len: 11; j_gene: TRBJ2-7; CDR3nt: TGCGCCAGCAGCTACAATGCCGAGCAGTACTTC; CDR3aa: CASSYNAEQYF
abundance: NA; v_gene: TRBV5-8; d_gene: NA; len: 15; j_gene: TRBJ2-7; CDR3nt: TGTGCCAGCGGGAGAGGGCAACCGGCCTCCTACGAGCAGTACTTC; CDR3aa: CASGRGQPASYEQYF
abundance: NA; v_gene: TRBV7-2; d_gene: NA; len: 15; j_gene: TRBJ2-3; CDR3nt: TGTGCCAGCAGCTTCCCAGGGGACCGCACAGATACGCAGTATTTT; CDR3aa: CASSFPGDRTDTQYF
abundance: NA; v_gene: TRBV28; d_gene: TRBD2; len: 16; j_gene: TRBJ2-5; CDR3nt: TGTGCCAGCAGTTCCGGACTAGCGGGAGGCGTTGAGACCCAGTACTTC; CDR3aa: CASSSGLAGGVETQYF
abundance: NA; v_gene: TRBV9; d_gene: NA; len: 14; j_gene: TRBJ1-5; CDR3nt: TGTGCCAGCAATTCGGGGTTTAGCAATCAGCCCCAGCATTTT; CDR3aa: CASNSGFSNQPQHF
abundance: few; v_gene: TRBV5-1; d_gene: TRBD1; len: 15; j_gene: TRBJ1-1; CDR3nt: TGCGCCAGCACCGACAGGGCCGGTTCAGACACTGAAGCTTTCTTT; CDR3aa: CASTDRAGSDTEAFF
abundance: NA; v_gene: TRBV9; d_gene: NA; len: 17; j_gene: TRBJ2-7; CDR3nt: TGTGCCAGCAGCGTAGGGCCCCCTAGCGTGCCGGGCTACGAGCAGTACTTC; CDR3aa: CASSVGPPSVPGYEQYF
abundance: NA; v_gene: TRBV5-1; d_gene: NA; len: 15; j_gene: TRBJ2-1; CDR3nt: TGCGCCAGCAGCTTGGAGGGGCCCCGTCAGCTGGAGCAGTTCTTC; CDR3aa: CASSLEGPRQLEQFF
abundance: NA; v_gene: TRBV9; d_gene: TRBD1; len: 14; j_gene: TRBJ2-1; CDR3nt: TGTGCCAGCAGAGAGGGGGCATTGTACAATGAGCAGTTCTTC; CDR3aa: CASREGALYNEQFF
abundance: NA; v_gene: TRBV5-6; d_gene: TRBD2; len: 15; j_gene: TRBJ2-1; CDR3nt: TGTGCCAGCAGCTTGGGACTAGCGGACGGGGGTGAGCAGTTCTTC; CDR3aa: CASSLGLADGGEQFF
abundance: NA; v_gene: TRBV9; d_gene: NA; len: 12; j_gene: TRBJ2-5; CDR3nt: TGTGCCAGCAGCGCCCGCCAAGAGACCCAGTACTTC; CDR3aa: CASSARQETQYF
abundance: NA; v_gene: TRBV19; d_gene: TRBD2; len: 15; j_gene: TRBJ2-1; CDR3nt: TGTGCCAGTAGGGAGACTAGCGGGCCCTACAATGAGCAGTTCTTC; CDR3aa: CASRETSGPYNEQFF
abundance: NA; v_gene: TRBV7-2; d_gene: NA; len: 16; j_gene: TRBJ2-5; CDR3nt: TGTGCCAGCAGCTTACCTCGGGGTAGCACGGGGGAGACCCAGTACTTC; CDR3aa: CASSLPRGSTGETQYF
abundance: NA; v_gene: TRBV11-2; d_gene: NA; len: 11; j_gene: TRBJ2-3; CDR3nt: TGTGCCAGCAGCCGGGGTGCCGCGCAGTATTTT; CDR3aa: CASSRGAAQYF
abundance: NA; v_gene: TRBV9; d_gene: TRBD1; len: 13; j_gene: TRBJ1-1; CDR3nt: TGTGCCAGCAGCGGACAGGGGAACACTGAAGCTTTCTTT; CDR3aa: CASSGQGNTEAFF
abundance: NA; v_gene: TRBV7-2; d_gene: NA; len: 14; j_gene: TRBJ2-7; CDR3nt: TGTGCCAGCAGCTTCGGCAGGGTAGCCTACGAGCAGTACTTC; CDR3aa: CASSFGRVAYEQYF
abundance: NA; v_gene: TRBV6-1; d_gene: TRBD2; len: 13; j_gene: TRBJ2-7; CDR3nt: TGTGCCACCCTCTTTAGCGGGAGCTACGAGCAGTACTTC; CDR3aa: CATLFSGSYEQYF
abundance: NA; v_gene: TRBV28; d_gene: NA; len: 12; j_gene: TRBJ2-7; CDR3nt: TGTGCCAGCAGTCACTTCCCCTACGAGCAGTACTTC; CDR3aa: CASSHFPYEQYF
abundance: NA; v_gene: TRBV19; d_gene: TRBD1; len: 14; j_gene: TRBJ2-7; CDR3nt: TGTGCCAGTAGTAGGACAGGAAGCTCCTACGAGCAGTACTTC; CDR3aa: CASSRTGSSYEQYF
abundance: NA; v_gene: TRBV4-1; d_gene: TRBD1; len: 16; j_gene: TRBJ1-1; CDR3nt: TGCGCCAGCAGCCAAGTAAGCAGGGGGCCGGGGACTGAAGCTTTCTTT; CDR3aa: CASSQVSRGPGTEAFF
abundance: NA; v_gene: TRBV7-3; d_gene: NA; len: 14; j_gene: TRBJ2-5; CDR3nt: TGTGCCAGCAGCCCACAGGGAGCAGTGGAGACCCAGTACTTC; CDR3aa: CASSPQGAVETQYF
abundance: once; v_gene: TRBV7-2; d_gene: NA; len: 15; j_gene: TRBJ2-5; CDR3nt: TGTGCCAGCAGTCCAGGGGCCTCGTATCGGGAGACCCAGTACTTC; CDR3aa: CASSPGASYRETQYF
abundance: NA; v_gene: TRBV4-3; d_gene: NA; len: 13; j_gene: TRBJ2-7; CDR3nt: TGCGCCAGCAGCCGATCTACAGGTTACGAGCAGTACTTC; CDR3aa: CASSRSTGYEQYF
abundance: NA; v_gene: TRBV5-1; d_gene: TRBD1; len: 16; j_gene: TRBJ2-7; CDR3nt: TGCGCCAGCAGCTGGGATGACAGGGACGGCTCCTACGAGCAGTACTTC; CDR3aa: CASSWDDRDGSYEQYF
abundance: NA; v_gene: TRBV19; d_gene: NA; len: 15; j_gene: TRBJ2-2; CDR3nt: TGTGCCAGTAGTATTGGGGGCAGGGTCACCGGGGAGCTGTTTTTT; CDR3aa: CASSIGGRVTGELFF
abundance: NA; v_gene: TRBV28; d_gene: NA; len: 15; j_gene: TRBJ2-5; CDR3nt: TGTGCCAGCAGTTCGCTAGGGGAGGCACAAGAGACCCAGTACTTC; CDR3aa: CASSSLGEAQETQYF
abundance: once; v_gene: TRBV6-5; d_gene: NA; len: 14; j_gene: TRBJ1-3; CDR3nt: TGTGCCAGCAGTCCCCCCTCGGGTGGAAACACCATATATTTT; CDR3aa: CASSPPSGGNTIYF
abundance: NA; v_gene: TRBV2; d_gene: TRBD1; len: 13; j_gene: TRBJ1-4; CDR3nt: TGTGCCAGCTCGACAGGGCAAGATGAAAAACTGTTTTTT; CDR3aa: CASSTGQDEKLFF
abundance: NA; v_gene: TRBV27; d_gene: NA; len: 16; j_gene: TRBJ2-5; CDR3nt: TGTGCCAGCACCTCCCTCACAGGGTCATTTGGGGAGACCCAGTACTTC; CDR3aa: CASTSLTGSFGETQYF
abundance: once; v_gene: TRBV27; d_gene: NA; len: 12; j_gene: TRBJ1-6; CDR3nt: TGTGCCAGCAGTCTCAGGGGTGTACCCCTCCACTTT; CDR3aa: CASSLRGVPLHF
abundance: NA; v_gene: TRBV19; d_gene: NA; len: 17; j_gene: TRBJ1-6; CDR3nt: TGTGCCAGTAGTATACCCAGCAACCAGGGGATAACTTCACCCCTCCACTTT; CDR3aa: CASSIPSNQGITSPLHF
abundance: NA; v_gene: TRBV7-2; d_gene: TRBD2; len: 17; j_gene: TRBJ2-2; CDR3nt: TGTGCCAGCAGCTTAGAGGGACTAGCGGGGGGAAGCGGGGAGCTGTTTTTT; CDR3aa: CASSLEGLAGGSGELFF
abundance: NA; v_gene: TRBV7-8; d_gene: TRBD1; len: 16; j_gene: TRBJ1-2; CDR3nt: TGTGCCAGCAGCCGAATCGGACAGGCAGTAGACTATGGCTACACCTTC; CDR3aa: CASSRIGQAVDYGYTF
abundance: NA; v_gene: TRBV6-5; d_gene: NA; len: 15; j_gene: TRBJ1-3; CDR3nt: TGTGCCAGCAGTTCCGACAGGAACCCTGGAAACACCATATATTTT; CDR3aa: CASSSDRNPGNTIYF
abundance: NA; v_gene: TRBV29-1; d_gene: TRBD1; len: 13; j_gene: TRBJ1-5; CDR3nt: TGCAGCACGCAACAGGGGGGCAATCAGCCCCAGCATTTT; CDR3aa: CSTQQGGNQPQHF
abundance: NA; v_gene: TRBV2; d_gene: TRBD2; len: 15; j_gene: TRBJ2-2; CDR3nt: TGTGCCAGCAGGACGCGGGAGGGCTTCACCGGGGAGCTGTTTTTT; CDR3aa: CASRTREGFTGELFF